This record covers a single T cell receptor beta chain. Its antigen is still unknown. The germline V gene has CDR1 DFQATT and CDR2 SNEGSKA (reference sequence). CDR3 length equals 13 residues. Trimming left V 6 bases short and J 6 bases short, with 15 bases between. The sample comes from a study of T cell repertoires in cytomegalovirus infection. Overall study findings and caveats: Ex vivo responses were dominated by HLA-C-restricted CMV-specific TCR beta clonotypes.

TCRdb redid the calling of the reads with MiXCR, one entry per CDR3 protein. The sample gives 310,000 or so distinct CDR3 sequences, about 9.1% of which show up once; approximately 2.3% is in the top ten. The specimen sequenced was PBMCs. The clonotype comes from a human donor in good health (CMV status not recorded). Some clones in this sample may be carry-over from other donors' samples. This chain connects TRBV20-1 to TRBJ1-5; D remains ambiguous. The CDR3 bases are TGCAGTGCGAGACCGAGAGAGAGTCAGCCCCAGCATTTT. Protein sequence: CSARPRESQPQHF.